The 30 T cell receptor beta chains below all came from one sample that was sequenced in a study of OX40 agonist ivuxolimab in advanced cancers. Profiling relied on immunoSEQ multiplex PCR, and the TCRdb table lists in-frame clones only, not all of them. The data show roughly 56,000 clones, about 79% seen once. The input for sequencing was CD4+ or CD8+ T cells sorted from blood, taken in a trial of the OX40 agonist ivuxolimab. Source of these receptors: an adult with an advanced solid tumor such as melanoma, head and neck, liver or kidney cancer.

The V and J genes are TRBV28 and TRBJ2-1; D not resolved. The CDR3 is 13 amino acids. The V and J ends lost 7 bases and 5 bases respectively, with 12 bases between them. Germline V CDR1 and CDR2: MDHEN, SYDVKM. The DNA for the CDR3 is TGTGCCAGCATAAGGATGGGTAACAATGAGCAGTTCTTC. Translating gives CASIRMGNNEQFF.

The CDR3 spells CASTISGRNHEKLFF. The CDR3 nucleotides read TGTGCCAGCACCATCTCCGGACGGAACCATGAAAAACTGTTTTTT. The gene calls are TRBV19 and TRBJ1-4, with D unresolved. CDR3 length equals 15 residues. From germline, CDR1 is LNHDA and CDR2 SQIVND (reference sequence). V was cut by 9 bases and J by 6 bases, with 20 bases left in between.

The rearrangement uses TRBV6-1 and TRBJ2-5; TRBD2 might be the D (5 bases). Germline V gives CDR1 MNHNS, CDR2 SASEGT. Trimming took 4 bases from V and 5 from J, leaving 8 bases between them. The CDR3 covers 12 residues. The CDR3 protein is CASSASPETQYF. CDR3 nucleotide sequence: TGTGCCAGCAGTGCTAGCCCTGAGACCCAGTACTTC.

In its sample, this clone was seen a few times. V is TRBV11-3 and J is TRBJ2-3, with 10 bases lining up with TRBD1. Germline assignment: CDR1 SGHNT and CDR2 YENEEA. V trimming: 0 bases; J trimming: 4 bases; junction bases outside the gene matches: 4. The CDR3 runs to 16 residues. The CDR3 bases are TGTGCCAGCAGCTTAGATTCGGGACAGGGGCCAGATACGCAGTATTTT. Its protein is CASSLDSGQGPDTQYF. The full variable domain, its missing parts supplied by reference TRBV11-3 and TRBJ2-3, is EAGVVQSPRYKIIEKKQPVAFWCNPISGHNTLYWYLQNLGQGPELLIRYENEEAVDDSQLPKDRFSAERLKGVDSTLKIQPAELGDSAVYLCASSLDSGQGPDTQYFGPGTRLTVL.

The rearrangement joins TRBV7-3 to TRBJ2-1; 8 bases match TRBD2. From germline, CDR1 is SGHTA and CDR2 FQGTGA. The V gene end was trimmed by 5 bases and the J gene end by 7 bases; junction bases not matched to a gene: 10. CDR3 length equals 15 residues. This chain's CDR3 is CASSPRAGGWNEQFF. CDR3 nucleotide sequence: TGTGCCAGCAGCCCCCGGGCGGGAGGATGGAATGAGCAGTTCTTC.

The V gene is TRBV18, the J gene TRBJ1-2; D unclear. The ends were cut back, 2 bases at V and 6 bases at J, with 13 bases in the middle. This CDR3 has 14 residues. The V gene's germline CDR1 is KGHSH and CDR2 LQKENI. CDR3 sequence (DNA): TGTGCCAGCTCACCAAGGTCAGGCTCTCATGGCTACACCTTC. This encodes CASSPRSGSHGYTF.

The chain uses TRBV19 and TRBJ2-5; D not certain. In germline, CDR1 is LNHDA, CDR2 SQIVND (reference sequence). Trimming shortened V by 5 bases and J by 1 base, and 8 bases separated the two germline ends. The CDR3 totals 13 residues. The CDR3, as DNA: TGTGCCAGTAGTTTCGGCTTCCAAGAGACCCAGTACTTC. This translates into CASSFGFQETQYF.

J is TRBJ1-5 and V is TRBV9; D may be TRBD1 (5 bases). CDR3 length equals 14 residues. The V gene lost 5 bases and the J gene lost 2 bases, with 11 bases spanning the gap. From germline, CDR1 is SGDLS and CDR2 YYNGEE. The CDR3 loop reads CASSTGPGNQPQHF. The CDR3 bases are TGTGCCAGCAGTACAGGCCCGGGCAATCAGCCCCAGCATTTT.

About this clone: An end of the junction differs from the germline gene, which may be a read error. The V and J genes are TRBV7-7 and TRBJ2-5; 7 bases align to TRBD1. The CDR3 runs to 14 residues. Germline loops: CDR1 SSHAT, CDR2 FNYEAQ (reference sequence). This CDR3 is CASSSRTGGETQYF. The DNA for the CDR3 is TGTGCTAGCAGCTCCCGGACAGGAGGAGAGACCCAGTACTTC.

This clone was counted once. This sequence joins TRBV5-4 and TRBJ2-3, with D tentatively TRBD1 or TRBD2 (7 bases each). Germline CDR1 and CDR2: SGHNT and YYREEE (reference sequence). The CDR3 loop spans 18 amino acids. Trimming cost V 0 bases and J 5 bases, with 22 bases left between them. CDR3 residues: CASSLELIRGGLRDTQYF. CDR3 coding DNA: TGTGCCAGCAGCTTGGAACTTATCAGGGGGGGTCTGAGAGATACGCAGTATTTT.

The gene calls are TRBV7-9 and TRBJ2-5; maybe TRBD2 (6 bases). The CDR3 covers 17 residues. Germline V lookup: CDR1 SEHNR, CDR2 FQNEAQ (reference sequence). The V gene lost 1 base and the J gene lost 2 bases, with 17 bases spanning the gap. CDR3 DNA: TGTGCCAGCAGCTTAGGTCGCGGACTACACAATCAAGAGACCCAGTACTTC. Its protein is CASSLGRGLHNQETQYF.

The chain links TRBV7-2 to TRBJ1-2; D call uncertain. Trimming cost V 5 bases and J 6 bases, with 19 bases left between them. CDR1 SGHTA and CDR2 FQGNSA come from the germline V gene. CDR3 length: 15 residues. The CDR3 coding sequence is TGTGCCAGCAGCCCGTTTAGTGGCAGGTTGGATGGCTACACCTTC. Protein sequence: CASSPFSGRLDGYTF. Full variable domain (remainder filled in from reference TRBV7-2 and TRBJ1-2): GAGVSQSPSNKVTEKGKDVELRCDPISGHTALYWYRQSLGQGLEFLIYFQGNSAPDKSGLPSDRFSAERTGGSVSTLTIQRTQQEDSAVYLCASSPFSGRLDGYTFGSGTRLTVV.

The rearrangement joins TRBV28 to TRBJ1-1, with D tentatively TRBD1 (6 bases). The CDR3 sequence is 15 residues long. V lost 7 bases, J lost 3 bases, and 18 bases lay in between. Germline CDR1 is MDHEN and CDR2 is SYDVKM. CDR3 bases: TGTGCCAGCAATAATATCAGGACAGTCTACACTGAAGCTTTCTTT. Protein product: CASNNIRTVYTEAFF. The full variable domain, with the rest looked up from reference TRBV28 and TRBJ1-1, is DVKVTQSSRYLVKRTGEKVFLECVQDMDHENMFWYRQDPGLGLRLIYFSYDVKMKEKGDIPEGYSVSREKKERFSLILESASTNQTSMYLCASNNIRTVYTEAFFGQGTRLTVV.

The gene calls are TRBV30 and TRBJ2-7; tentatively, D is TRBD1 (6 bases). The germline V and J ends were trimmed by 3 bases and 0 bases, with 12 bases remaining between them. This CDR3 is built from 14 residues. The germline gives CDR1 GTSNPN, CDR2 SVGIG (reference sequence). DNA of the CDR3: TGTGCCTGGAGACCCGACAGGAGCTCCTACGAGCAGTACTTC. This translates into CAWRPDRSSYEQYF.

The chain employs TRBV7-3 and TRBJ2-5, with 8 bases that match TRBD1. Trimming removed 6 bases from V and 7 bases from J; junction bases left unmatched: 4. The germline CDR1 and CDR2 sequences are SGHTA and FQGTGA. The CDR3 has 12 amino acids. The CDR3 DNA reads TGTGCCAGCAGTGACAGGGGTGGGACCCAGTACTTC. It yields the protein CASSDRGGTQYF.

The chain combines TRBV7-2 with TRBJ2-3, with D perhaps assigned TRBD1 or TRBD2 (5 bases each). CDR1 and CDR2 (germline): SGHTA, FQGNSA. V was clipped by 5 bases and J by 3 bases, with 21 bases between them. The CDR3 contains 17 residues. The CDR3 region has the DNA TGTGCCAGCAGCCCATCGTTATGGGGGATGGGAACAGATACGCAGTATTTT. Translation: CASSPSLWGMGTDTQYF.

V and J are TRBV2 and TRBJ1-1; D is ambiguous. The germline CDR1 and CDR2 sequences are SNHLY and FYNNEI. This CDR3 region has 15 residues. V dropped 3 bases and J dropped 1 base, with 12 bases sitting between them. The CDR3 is CASSDRLAKNTEAFF. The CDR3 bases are TGTGCCAGCAGTGATCGGTTGGCAAAGAACACTGAAGCTTTCTTT.

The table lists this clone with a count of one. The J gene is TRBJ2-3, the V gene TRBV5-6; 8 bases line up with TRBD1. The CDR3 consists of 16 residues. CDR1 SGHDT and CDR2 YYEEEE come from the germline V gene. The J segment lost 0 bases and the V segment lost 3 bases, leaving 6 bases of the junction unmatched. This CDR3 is CASSSGTGGSTDTQYF. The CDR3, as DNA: TGTGCCAGCAGCTCCGGGACAGGAGGAAGCACAGATACGCAGTATTTT.

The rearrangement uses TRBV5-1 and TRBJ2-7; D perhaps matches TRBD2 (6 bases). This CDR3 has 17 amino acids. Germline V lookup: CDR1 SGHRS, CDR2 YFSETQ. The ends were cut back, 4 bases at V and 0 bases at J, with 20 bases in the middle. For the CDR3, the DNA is TGCGCCAGCAGCCCCGGGAGTCCTGGGCGGCCCTCCTACGAGCAGTACTTC. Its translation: CASSPGSPGRPSYEQYF.

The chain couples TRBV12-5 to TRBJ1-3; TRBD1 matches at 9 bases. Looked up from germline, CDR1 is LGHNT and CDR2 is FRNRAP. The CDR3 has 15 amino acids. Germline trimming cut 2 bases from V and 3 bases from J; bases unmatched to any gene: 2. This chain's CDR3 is CASGLTGGLGNTIYF. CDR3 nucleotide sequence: TGTGCTAGTGGTTTGACAGGGGGCCTTGGAAACACCATATATTTT.

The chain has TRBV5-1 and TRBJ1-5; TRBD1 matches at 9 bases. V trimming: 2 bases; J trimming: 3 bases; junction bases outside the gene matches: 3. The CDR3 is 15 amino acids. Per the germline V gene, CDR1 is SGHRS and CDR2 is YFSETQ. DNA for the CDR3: TGCGCCAGCAGCTTTACAGGGGGCAACAATCAGCCCCAGCATTTT. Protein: CASSFTGGNNQPQHF.

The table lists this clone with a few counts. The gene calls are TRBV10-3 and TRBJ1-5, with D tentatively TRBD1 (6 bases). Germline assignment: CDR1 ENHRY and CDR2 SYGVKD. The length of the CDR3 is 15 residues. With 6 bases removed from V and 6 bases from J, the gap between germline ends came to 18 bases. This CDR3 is CAISGGREGGQPQHF. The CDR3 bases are TGTGCCATCAGCGGAGGCAGGGAAGGGGGTCAGCCCCAGCATTTT.

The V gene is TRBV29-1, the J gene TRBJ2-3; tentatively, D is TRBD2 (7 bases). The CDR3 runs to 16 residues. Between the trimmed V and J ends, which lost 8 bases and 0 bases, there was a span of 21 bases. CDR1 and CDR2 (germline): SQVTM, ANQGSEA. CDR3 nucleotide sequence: TGCAGCACCCGGGGGGCTAGCGGATCTAGCACAGATACGCAGTATTTT. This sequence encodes CSTRGASGSSTDTQYF.

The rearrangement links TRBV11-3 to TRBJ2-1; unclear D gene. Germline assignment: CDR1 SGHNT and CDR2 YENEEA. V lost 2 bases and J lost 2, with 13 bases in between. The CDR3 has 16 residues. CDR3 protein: CASSLSGSRTYNEQFF. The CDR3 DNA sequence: TGTGCCAGCAGCTTATCTGGATCGAGGACCTACAATGAGCAGTTCTTC.

The CDR3 protein is CAIRDRDDSNQPQHF. The CDR3 nucleotides read TGTGCCATCAGGGACAGGGACGATAGCAATCAGCCCCAGCATTTT. The chain recombines TRBV10-3 with TRBJ1-5; 8 positions match TRBD1. From germline, CDR1 is ENHRY and CDR2 SYGVKD. V lost 6 bases and J lost 0; bases outside the gene matches: 4. This CDR3 spans 15 amino acids.

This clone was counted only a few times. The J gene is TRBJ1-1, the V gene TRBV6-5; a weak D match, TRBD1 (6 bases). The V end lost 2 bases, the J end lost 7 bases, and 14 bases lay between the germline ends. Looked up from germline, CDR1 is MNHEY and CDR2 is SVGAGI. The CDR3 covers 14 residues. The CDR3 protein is CASSYRTATNEAFF. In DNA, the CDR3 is TGTGCCAGCAGTTACCGGACAGCTACAAATGAAGCTTTCTTT.

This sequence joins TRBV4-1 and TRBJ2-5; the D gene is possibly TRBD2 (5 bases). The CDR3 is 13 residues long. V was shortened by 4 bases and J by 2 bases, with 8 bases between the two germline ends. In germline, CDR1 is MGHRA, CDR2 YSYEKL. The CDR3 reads CASSLGLQETQYF. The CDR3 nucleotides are TGCGCCAGCAGCCTAGGACTTCAAGAGACCCAGTACTTC.

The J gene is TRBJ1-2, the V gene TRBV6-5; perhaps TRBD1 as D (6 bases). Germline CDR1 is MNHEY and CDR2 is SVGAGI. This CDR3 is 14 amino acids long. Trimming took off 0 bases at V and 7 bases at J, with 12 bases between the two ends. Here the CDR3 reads CASSYSGGGFGYTF. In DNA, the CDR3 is TGTGCCAGCAGTTACTCAGGGGGGGGCTTTGGCTACACCTTC.

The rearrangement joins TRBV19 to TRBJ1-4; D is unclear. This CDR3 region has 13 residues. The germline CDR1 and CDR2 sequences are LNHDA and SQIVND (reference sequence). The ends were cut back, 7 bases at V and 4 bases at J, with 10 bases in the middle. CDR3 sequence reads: CASTKELNEKLFF. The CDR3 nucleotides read TGTGCCAGTACGAAAGAGCTTAATGAAAAACTGTTTTTT.

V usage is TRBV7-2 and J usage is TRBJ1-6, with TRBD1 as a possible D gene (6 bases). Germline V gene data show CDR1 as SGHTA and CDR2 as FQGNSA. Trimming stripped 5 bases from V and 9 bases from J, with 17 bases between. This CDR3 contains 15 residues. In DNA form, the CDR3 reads TGTGCCAGCAGCAAAGACCAGCCAGGGGTTTCACCCCTCCACTTT. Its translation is CASSKDQPGVSPLHF.